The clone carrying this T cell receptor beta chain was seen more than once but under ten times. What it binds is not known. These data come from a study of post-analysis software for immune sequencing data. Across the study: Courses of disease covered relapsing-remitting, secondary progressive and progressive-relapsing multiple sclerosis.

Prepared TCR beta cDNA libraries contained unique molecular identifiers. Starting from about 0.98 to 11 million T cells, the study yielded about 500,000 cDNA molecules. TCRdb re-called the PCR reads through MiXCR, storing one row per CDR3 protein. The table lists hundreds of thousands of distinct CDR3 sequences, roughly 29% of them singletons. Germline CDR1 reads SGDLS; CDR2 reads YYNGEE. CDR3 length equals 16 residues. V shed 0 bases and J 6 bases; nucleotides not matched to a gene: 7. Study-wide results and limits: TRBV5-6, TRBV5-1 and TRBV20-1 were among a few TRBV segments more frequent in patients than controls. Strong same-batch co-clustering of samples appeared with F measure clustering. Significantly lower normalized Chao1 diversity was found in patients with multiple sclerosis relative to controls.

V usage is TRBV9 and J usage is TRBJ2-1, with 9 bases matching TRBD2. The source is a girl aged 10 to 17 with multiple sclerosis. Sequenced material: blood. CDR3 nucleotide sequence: TGTGCCAGCAGCGTAGCACCCCTAGCGGGGACCAATGAGCAGTTCTTC. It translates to CASSVAPLAGTNEQFF.